These 23 T cell receptor beta chains came from one sample sequenced in a study of control samples from healthy donors and cancer patients. Repertoires were generated with immunoSEQ multiplex PCR, while TCRdb's copy carries only in-frame clones and drops some. This table holds approximately 66,000 clones, about 90% found once. Sequenced: PBMCs. The source of these receptors is a man aged 60-69 years with colorectal cancer.

This chain uses TRBV9 with TRBJ1-5; 11 bases agree with TRBD1. Trimming took 4 bases from V and 7 from J; bases not matched to a gene: 7. The CDR3 has 15 amino acids. Looked up from germline, CDR1 is SGDLS and CDR2 is YYNGEE. The CDR3 coding sequence is TGTGCCAGCAGCTCAGGACAGGGGGCAAGCCAGCCCCAGCATTTT. It encodes CASSSGQGASQPQHF.

The rearrangement joins TRBV2 to TRBJ2-5; weak D call: TRBD2 (7 bases). In germline, CDR1 is SNHLY, CDR2 FYNNEI. The CDR3 is 15 residues long. Trimming removed 4 bases from V and 1 base from J, with 13 bases in between. This CDR3 reads CASSGGGGIQETQYF. The CDR3 DNA is TGTGCCAGCAGTGGGGGAGGGGGGATCCAAGAGACCCAGTACTTC. The entire variable domain, with the rest obtained from reference TRBV2 and TRBJ2-5, is as follows: EPEVTQTPSHQVTQMGQEVILRCVPISNHLYFYWYRQILGQKVEFLVSFYNNEISEKSEIFDDQFSVERPDGSNFTLKIRSTKLEDSAMYFCASSGGGGIQETQYFGPGTRLLVL.

The genes are TRBV7-8 and TRBJ2-6, with 8 bases aligning to TRBD1. V lost 5 bases and J lost 2; bases outside the gene matches: 8. The CDR3 loop spans 17 amino acids. Germline V gene data show CDR1 as SGHVS and CDR2 as FQNEAQ. The CDR3 region is CASSPLRDRTGANVLTF. The CDR3 nucleotides read TGTGCCAGCAGCCCGCTGCGGGACAGGACTGGGGCCAACGTCCTGACTTTC.

The V gene is TRBV3-1 (or the pseudogene TRBV3-2), the J gene TRBJ2-7; TRBD2 matches at 12 bases. CDR1 is LGHDT and CDR2 is YNNKEL in the germline V gene (reference sequence). The CDR3 runs to 16 residues. Losses at the gene ends were 4 bases for V and 5 bases for J; bases not matched to a gene: 9. The CDR3 loop reads CASSPRTSGAGDEQYF. CDR3 DNA sequence: TGTGCCAGCAGCCCGCGGACTAGCGGGGCAGGGGACGAGCAGTACTTC.

V and J are TRBV7-3 and TRBJ2-5; 8 bases are shared with TRBD1. Germline CDR1 is SGHTA and CDR2 is FQGTGA. The CDR3 loop spans 15 amino acids. V lost 5 bases, J lost 5 bases, and 10 bases stayed unmatched. CDR3 sequence (DNA): TGTGCCAGCAGCGCCGCAAGGACAGGGAGGGAGACCCAGTACTTC. It codes for CASSAARTGRETQYF.

V and J are TRBV7-2 and TRBJ2-1; 10 bases map to TRBD2. The CDR3 loop spans 17 amino acids. Germline values: CDR1 SGHTA, CDR2 FQGNSA. Unmatched junction bases numbered 10, after V lost 5 bases and J lost 3 bases. In DNA, the CDR3 is TGTGCCAGCAGCGCCCAAGGGGTAGCGGGGGGCTACAATGAGCAGTTCTTC. Translation: CASSAQGVAGGYNEQFF.

The CDR3 coding sequence is TGCGCCAGCAGCGTGACAGGGCCAGATACGCAGTATTTT. It is translated as CASSVTGPDTQYF. The chain has TRBV5-1 and TRBJ2-3; 7 bases map to TRBD1. The junction had 3 bases not matched to a gene; V was cut back by 4 bases and J by 4 bases. Per germline, CDR1 SGHRS and CDR2 YFSETQ. This CDR3 comprises 13 residues.

The chain employs TRBV7-3 and TRBJ2-6; D is undetermined. CDR3 length: 14 amino acids. From germline, CDR1 is SGHTA and CDR2 FQGTGA. Trimming removed 2 bases from V and 1 base from J, with 3 bases in between. This CDR3 is CASSLRSGANVLTF. The CDR3 DNA sequence: TGTGCCAGCAGCTTACGATCTGGGGCCAACGTCCTGACTTTC.

In DNA form, the CDR3 reads TGTGCCAGCAGCTTGAGGTTTAACGAGCAGTACTTC. Its translation: CASSLRFNEQYF. The chain uses TRBV5-5 and TRBJ2-7; D gene unclear. CDR3 size: 12 residues. Trimming cost V 1 base and J 5 bases, with 7 bases left between them. Germline CDR1 is SGHKS and CDR2 is YYEKEE (reference sequence).

V usage is TRBV18 and J usage is TRBJ2-1; 10 bases agree with TRBD1. J was trimmed by 7 bases and V by 4 bases; bases with no gene match: 7. CDR1 and CDR2 from the germline V gene are KGHSH and LQKENI. The CDR3 covers 15 residues. CDR3 in amino acids: CASSQRQGAGNEQFF. CDR3 DNA: TGTGCCAGCTCACAGAGACAGGGGGCAGGGAATGAGCAGTTCTTC.

This clone has only one observation. The V call is TRBV11-3, the J call TRBJ2-6; perhaps D is TRBD1 or TRBD2 (5 bases each). Germline CDR1 reads SGHNT; CDR2 reads YENEEA. V lost 3 bases and J 0 bases, leaving 18 bases between the germline ends. This CDR3 is 19 amino acids long. Here the CDR3 reads CASSFHFRDPISGANVLTF. Written as DNA, the CDR3 is TGTGCCAGCAGCTTCCATTTCAGGGACCCAATCTCTGGGGCCAACGTCCTGACTTTC. Variable domain in full (rest from reference TRBV11-3 and TRBJ2-6): EAGVVQSPRYKIIEKKQPVAFWCNPISGHNTLYWYLQNLGQGPELLIRYENEEAVDDSQLPKDRFSAERLKGVDSTLKIQPAELGDSAVYLCASSFHFRDPISGANVLTFGAGSRLTVL.

This clone was seen just once. The chain employs TRBV11-3 and TRBJ2-7, with TRBD1 as a possible D gene (6 bases). Germline CDR1 SGHNT, CDR2 YENEEA. Trimming shortened V by 0 bases and J by 5 bases, and 14 bases separated the two germline ends. This CDR3 has 15 amino acids. DNA for the CDR3: TGTGCCAGCAGCTTAGATTGGGGGCGGACCGACGAGCAGTACTTC. Translating it yields CASSLDWGRTDEQYF.

V gene TRBV6-5 combines with J gene TRBJ2-6, with D perhaps assigned TRBD1 or TRBD2 (5 bases each). CDR1 is MNHEY and CDR2 is SVGAGI in the germline V gene. The CDR3 consists of 16 residues. The V and J ends lost 0 bases and 3 bases respectively, with 9 bases between them. Here the CDR3 DNA reads TGTGCCAGCAGTTACTCGAGGGGAAGTGGGGCCAACGTCCTGACTTTC. Translated, it gives CASSYSRGSGANVLTF.

The chain employs TRBV5-1 and TRBJ1-2, with D unclear. CDR3 length: 12 amino acids. Germline V gives CDR1 SGHRS, CDR2 YFSETQ. The CDR3 nucleotides read TGCGTCTGGTTGGGGTGGGGCTATGGCTACACCTTC. Translated, it gives CVWLGWGYGYTF.

The rearrangement uses TRBV7-9 and TRBJ1-2, with 12 bases fitting TRBD1. The V gene end was trimmed by 3 bases and the J gene end by 8 bases; junction bases not matched to a gene: 4. Germline CDR1 SEHNR, CDR2 FQNEAQ (reference sequence). The CDR3 spans 14 residues. CDR3 in amino acids: CASSLGQGARGYTF. As DNA, the CDR3 is TGTGCCAGCAGCTTGGGACAGGGGGCAAGGGGCTACACCTTC.

The rearrangement links TRBV15 to TRBJ1-4, with unresolved D. V was trimmed by 8 bases and J by 7 bases, leaving 5 bases between them. CDR1 LNHNV and CDR2 YYDKDF come from the germline V gene (reference sequence). CDR3 length: 10 residues. The CDR3 protein is CATSGEKLFF. DNA of the CDR3: TGTGCCACCTCGGGTGAAAAACTGTTTTTT.

J is TRBJ2-1 and V is TRBV4-2; 7 positions match TRBD2. CDR3 length: 16 residues. CDR1 and CDR2 from the germline V gene are LGHNA and YNFKEQ. V was pared by 0 bases and J by 4 bases, with 6 bases of the junction left unmatched. CDR3 region: CASSQDTGLGYNEQFF. The CDR3 region has the DNA TGTGCCAGCAGCCAAGATACAGGACTAGGGTACAATGAGCAGTTCTTC.

V usage is TRBV12-5 and J usage is TRBJ2-7; 7 bases agree with TRBD2. Trimming cost V 5 bases and J 0 bases; bases outside gene matches: 7. From germline, CDR1 is LGHNT and CDR2 FRNRAP. The length of the CDR3 is 15 residues. DNA of the CDR3: TGTGCTAGTGGTCGCGGGGGATCAAGCTCCTACGAGCAGTACTTC. Its protein is CASGRGGSSSYEQYF.

This sequence joins TRBV6-6 and TRBJ2-3; 14 bases map to TRBD2. Germline CDR1 MNHNY, CDR2 SVGAGI (reference sequence). This CDR3 contains 16 residues. Trimming removed 5 bases from V and 0 bases from J; junction bases left unmatched: 1. In DNA, the CDR3 is TGTGCCAGCAGTCGACTAGCGGGGGGGAGCACAGATACGCAGTATTTT. Translation gives CASSRLAGGSTDTQYF.

The genes are TRBV3-1 (or the pseudogene TRBV3-2) and TRBJ1-1, with TRBD1 matching over 12 bases. Losses at the gene ends were 4 bases for V and 6 bases for J; bases not matched to a gene: 9. Per the germline V gene, CDR1 is LGHDT and CDR2 is YNNKEL (reference sequence). The CDR3 runs 16 residues. CDR3 amino acids: CASSPGPGQGAPEAFF. The CDR3 nucleotides are TGTGCCAGCAGCCCTGGGCCGGGACAGGGGGCCCCTGAAGCTTTCTTT.

The V call is TRBV5-1, the J call TRBJ2-1; 11 nucleotides agree with TRBD2. CDR3 length: 15 amino acids. V was clipped by 2 bases and J by 4 bases; unmatched bases: 2. Per germline, CDR1 SGHRS and CDR2 YFSETQ. The CDR3 DNA reads as TGCGCCAGCAGCTTCGGACTAGCGGGTTACAATGAGCAGTTCTTC. Protein product: CASSFGLAGYNEQFF.

This sequence joins TRBV6-5 and TRBJ1-5; 7 nucleotides agree with TRBD1. The CDR3 sequence is 14 residues long. With V trimmed by 6 bases and J by 5 bases, 7 bases remained unmatched. Germline V gene data show CDR1 as MNHEY and CDR2 as SVGAGI. This CDR3 reads CASRGWTGDQPQHF. In nucleotides, the CDR3 is TGTGCCAGCAGGGGTTGGACAGGAGATCAGCCCCAGCATTTT.

The chain employs TRBV6-5 and TRBJ1-2; TRBD1 matches 9 bases. Germline CDR1 reads MNHEY; CDR2 reads SVGAGI. CDR3 length equals 14 residues. The trim removed 7 bases at V and 7 bases at J, leaving 10 bases unmatched. DNA for the CDR3: TGTGCCAGCACGAAGGACAGGGGACTGTTTGGCTACACCTTC. Translated: CASTKDRGLFGYTF.